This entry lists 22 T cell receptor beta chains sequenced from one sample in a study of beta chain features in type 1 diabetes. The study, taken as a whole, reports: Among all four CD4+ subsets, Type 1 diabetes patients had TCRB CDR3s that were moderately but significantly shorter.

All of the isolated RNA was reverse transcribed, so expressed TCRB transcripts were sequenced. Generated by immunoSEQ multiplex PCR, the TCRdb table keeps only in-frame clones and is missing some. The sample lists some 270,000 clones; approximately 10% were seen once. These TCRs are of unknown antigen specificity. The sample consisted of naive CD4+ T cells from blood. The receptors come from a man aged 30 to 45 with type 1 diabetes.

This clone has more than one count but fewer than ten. The CDR3 here is CASSPWTGSYEQYF. The CDR3 DNA is TGTGCCAGCAGCCCTTGGACAGGCTCCTACGAGCAGTACTTC. This sequence joins TRBV7-2 and TRBJ2-7; 7 bases fit TRBD1. The CDR3 sequence is 14 residues long. CDR1 is SGHTA, CDR2 FQGNSA, per germline. V shed 5 bases, J shed 0 bases, and the junction held 4 bases outside the gene matches. Together with reference TRBV7-2 and TRBJ2-7, the CDR3 gives the full variable domain: GAGVSQSPSNKVTEKGKDVELRCDPISGHTALYWYRQSLGQGLEFLIYFQGNSAPDKSGLPSDRFSAERTGGSVSTLTIQRTQQEDSAVYLCASSPWTGSYEQYFGPGTRLTVT.

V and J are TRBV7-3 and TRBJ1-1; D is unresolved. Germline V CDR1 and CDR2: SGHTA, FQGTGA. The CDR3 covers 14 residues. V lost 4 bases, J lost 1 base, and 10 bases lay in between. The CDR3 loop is CASSSTAANTEAFF. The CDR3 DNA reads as TGTGCCAGCAGCTCTACGGCGGCGAACACTGAAGCTTTCTTT.

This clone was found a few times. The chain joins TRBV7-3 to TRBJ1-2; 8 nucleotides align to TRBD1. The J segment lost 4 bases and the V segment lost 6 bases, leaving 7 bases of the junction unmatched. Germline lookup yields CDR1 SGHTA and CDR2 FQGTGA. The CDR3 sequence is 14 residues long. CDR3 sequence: CASRPGTGPYGYTF. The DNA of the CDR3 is TGTGCCAGCAGACCAGGGACAGGACCCTATGGCTACACCTTC.

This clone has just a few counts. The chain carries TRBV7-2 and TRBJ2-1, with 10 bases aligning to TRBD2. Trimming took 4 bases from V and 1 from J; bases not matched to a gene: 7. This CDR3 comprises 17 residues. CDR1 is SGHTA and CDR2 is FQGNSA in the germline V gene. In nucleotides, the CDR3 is TGTGCCAGCAGCTACCCGAGCGGGGGGGGTTCCTACAATGAGCAGTTCTTC. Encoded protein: CASSYPSGGGSYNEQFF.

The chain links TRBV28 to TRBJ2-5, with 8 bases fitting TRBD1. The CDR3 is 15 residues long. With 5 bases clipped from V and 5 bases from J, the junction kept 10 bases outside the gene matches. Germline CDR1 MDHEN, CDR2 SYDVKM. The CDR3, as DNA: TGTGCCAGCAGTGAGGACAGGGAGATTCGGGAGACCCAGTACTTC. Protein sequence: CASSEDREIRETQYF.

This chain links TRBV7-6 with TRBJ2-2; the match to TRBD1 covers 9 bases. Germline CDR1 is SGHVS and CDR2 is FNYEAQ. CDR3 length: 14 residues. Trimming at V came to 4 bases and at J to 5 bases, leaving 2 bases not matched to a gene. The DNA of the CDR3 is TGTGCCAGCAGCTCCGGGACAGGGACCGGGGAGCTGTTTTTT. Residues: CASSSGTGTGELFF.

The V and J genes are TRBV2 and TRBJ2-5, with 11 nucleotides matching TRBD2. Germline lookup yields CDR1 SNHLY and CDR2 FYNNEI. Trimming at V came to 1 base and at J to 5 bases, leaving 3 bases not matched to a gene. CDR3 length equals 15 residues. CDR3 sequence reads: CASSEVASGGETQYF. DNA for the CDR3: TGTGCCAGCAGTGAAGTGGCTAGCGGGGGGGAGACCCAGTACTTC.

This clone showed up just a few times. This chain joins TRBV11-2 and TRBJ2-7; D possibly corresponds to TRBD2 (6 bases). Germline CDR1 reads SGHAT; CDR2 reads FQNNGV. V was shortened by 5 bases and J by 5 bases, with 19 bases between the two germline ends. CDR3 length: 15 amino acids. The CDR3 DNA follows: TGTGCCAGCAGCGATCGAGGAGGGTGGCTCGACGAGCAGTACTTC. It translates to CASSDRGGWLDEQYF.

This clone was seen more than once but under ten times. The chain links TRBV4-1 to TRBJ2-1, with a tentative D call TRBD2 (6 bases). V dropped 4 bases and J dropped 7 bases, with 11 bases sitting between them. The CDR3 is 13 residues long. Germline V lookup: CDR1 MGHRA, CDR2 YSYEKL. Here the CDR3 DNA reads TGCGCCAGCAGCCCCTTGGGGGGAAATGAGCAGTTCTTC. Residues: CASSPLGGNEQFF.

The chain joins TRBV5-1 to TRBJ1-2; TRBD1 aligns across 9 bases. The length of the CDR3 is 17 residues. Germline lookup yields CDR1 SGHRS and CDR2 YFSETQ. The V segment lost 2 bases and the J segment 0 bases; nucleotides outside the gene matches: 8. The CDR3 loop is CASSLAGTGSTNYGYTF. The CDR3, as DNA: TGCGCCAGCAGCTTAGCCGGGACAGGGTCAACTAACTATGGCTACACCTTC.

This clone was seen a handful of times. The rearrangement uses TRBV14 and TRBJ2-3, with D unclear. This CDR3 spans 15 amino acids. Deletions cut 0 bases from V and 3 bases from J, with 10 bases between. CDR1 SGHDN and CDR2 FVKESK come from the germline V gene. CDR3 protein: CASSQDGGFTDTQYF. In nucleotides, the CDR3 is TGTGCCAGCAGCCAAGATGGCGGTTTTACAGATACGCAGTATTTT.

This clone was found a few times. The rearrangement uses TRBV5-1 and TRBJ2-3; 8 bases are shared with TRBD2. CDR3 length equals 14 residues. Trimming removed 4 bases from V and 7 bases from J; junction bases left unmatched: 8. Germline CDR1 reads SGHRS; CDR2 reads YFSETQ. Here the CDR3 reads CASSPGRGGNTQYF. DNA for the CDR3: TGCGCCAGCAGCCCCGGGAGGGGCGGGAATACGCAGTATTTT.

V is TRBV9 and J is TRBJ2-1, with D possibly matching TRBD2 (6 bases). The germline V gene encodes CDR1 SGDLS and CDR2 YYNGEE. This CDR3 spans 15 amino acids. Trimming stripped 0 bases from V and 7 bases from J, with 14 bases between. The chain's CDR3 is CASSVAPGDGNEQFF. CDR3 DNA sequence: TGTGCCAGCAGCGTAGCTCCGGGGGATGGGAATGAGCAGTTCTTC.

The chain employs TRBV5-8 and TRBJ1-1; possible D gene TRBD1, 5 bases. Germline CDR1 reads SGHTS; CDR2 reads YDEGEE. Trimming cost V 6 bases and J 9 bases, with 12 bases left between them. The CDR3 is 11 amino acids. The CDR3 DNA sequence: TGTGCCAGCATCGAGACAGAGAAAGCTTTCTTT. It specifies CASIETEKAFF.

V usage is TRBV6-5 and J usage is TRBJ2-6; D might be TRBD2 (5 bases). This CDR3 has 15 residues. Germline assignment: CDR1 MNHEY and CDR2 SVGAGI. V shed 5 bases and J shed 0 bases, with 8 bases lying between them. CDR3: CASSIGGSGANVLTF. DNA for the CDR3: TGTGCCAGCAGTATCGGAGGCTCTGGGGCCAACGTCCTGACTTTC.

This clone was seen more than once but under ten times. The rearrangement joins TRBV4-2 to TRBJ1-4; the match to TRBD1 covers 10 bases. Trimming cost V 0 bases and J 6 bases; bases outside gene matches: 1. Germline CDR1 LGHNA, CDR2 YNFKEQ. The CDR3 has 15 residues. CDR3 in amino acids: CASSQEGTGDEKLFF. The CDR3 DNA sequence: TGTGCCAGCAGCCAAGAAGGGACAGGGGATGAAAAACTGTTTTTT.

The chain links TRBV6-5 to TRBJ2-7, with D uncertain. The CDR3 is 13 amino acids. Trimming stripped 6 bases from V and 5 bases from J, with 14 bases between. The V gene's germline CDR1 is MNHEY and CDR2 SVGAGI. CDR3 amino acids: CASSRVRKDEQYF. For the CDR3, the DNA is TGTGCCAGCAGCCGGGTCCGGAAAGACGAGCAGTACTTC.

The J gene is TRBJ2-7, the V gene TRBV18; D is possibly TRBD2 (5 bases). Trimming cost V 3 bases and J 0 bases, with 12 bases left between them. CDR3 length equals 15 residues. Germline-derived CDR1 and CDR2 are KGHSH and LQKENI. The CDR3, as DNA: TGTGCCAGCTCACCTCAGCGGATGAGCTCCTACGAGCAGTACTTC. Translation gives CASSPQRMSSYEQYF.

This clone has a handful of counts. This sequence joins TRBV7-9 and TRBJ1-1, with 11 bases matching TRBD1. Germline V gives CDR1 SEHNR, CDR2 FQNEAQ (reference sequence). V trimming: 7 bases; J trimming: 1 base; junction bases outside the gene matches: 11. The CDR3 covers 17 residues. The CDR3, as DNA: TGTGCCAGCACCAAATCCGGACAGGGGGCCTGGAACACTGAAGCTTTCTTT. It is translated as CASTKSGQGAWNTEAFF.

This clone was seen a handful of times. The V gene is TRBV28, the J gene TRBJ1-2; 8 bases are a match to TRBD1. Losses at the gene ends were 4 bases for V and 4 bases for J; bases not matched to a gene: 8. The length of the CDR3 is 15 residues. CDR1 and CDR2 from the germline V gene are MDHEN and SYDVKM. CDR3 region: CASSSLGQGSYGYTF. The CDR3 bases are TGTGCCAGCAGTTCCCTCGGACAGGGAAGCTATGGCTACACCTTC.

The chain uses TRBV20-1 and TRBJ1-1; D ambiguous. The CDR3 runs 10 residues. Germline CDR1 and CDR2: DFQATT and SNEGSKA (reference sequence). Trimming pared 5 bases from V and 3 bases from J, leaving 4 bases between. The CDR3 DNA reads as TGCAGTGCTCGGTACACTGAAGCTTTCTTT. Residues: CSARYTEAFF.

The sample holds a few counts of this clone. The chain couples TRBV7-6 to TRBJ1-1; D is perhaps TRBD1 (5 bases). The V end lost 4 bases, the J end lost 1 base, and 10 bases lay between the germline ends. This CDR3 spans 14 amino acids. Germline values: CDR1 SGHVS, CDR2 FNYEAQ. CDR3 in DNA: TGTGCCAGCAGCTCCGGACAAGAGAACACTGAAGCTTTCTTT. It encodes CASSSGQENTEAFF.